A single sample is the source of the 8 T cell receptor beta chains below, sequenced in a study of T cells after yellow fever vaccination. MiXCR, applied by TCRdb to the 5' RACE reads, yields one record per CDR3 protein. This sample has 620,000 or so distinct CDR3 sequences, with roughly an eighth found just once. The input for sequencing was PBMCs, taken on the day of the yellow fever booster vaccination. The receptor set was obtained from a man aged 25 to 40 who received the YFV17D yellow fever vaccine.

This clonotype was detected only a few times. The CDR3 is CAWSPRLSGSHAGELFF. Here the CDR3 DNA reads TGTGCCTGGAGTCCCCGGCTAAGCGGGAGTCACGCCGGGGAGCTGTTTTTT. The chain uses TRBV30 and TRBJ2-2; TRBD2 matches 8 bases. With V trimmed by 2 bases and J by 6 bases, 14 bases remained unmatched. CDR1 is GTSNPN and CDR2 is SVGIG in the germline V gene (reference sequence). The CDR3 is made up of 17 amino acids.

The table lists this clonotype with a count of one. CDR3 DNA: TGTGCCAGCAGCTTAGATTACGGGAGGGCGAGCACCGGGGAGCTGTTTTTT. Translation gives CASSLDYGRASTGELFF. The genes are TRBV11-2 and TRBJ2-2; TRBD2 agrees at 8 bases. Germline V CDR1 and CDR2: SGHAT, FQNNGV. V shed 0 bases and J 4 bases; nucleotides not matched to a gene: 7. CDR3 length equals 17 residues.

The chain recombines TRBV30 with TRBJ2-7; no clear D gene. Between the trimmed V and J ends, which lost 0 bases and 3 bases, there was a span of 9 bases. The CDR3 sequence is 13 residues long. The germline gives CDR1 GTSNPN, CDR2 SVGIG (reference sequence). The CDR3 here is CAWSVRHYYEQYF. The CDR3 DNA reads TGTGCCTGGAGTGTACGACACTACTACGAGCAGTACTTC.

In its sample, this clonotype was seen a few times. The chain is built from TRBV7-9 and TRBJ2-1, with D possibly TRBD1 on 7 matching bases. Per the germline V gene, CDR1 is SEHNR and CDR2 is FQNEAQ (reference sequence). The V gene lost 2 bases and the J gene lost 7 bases, with 18 bases spanning the gap. The CDR3 extends over 16 amino acids. CDR3 nucleotides: TGTGCCAGCAGCTTAAACGTCGGGGGACAGATGAATGAGCAGTTCTTC. This codes for CASSLNVGGQMNEQFF.

The CDR3 sequence: CASSLYRGGGETQYF. The CDR3 DNA is TGTGCCAGCAGCCTTTACAGGGGAGGAGGAGAGACCCAGTACTTC. The V and J genes are TRBV4-2 and TRBJ2-5; perhaps TRBD1 as D (7 bases). The CDR3 length is 15 residues. Germline CDR1 LGHNA, CDR2 YNFKEQ. V dropped 4 bases and J dropped 4 bases, with 16 bases sitting between them.

This clonotype was detected many times. J is TRBJ2-7 and V is TRBV4-2, with 8 bases fitting TRBD1. This CDR3 contains 12 residues. V shed 4 bases, J shed 6 bases, and the junction held 2 bases outside the gene matches. The V gene's germline CDR1 is LGHNA and CDR2 YNFKEQ. This CDR3 reads CASSRGQGEQYF. The DNA of the CDR3 is TGTGCCAGCAGCCGAGGACAGGGCGAGCAGTACTTC.

The chain has TRBV15 and TRBJ2-1, with 9 bases aligning to TRBD1. V lost 5 bases, J lost 6 bases, and 2 bases stayed unmatched. Germline CDR1 LNHNV, CDR2 YYDKDF (reference sequence). The length of the CDR3 is 13 residues. The CDR3 here is CATSWTGVNEQFF. The CDR3 DNA is TGTGCCACCAGCTGGACAGGGGTCAATGAGCAGTTCTTC.

The chain links TRBV20-1 to TRBJ1-5; no definite D call. The CDR3 is 18 residues long. Deletions cut 0 bases from V and 2 bases from J, with 20 bases between. Germline-derived CDR1 and CDR2 are DFQATT and SNEGSKA (reference sequence). CDR3 amino acids: CSARDRNVGGQGNQPQHF. CDR3 DNA sequence: TGCAGTGCTAGAGATCGAAACGTCGGAGGGCAGGGCAATCAGCCCCAGCATTTT.